This T cell receptor (beta chain) emerged from a study of OX40 agonist ivuxolimab in advanced cancers. On the study more broadly: Ivuxolimab was administered intravenously to patients at 0.01 to 10 mg/kg every 2 weeks. Cancers in dose escalation were hepatocellular, melanoma, renal cell and head and neck. Findings and limits, study-wide: There were, on average, more expanded clones in CD8+ T cells than in CD4+.

Notes on this clone: Its antigen is unknown.

The repertoire was sequenced with immunoSEQ multiplex PCR; TCRdb's copy has only in-frame clones and lacks some. Of 75,000 to 80,000 clones listed, 85% to 95% were seen once; the top ten hold roughly 22%. Sequencing used CD4+ or CD8+ T cells sorted from blood, obtained in a trial of the OX40 agonist ivuxolimab. The TCR originated in an adult with an advanced solid tumor such as melanoma, head and neck, liver or kidney cancer.

CDR3 bases: TGTGCCAGCCGGGACAGGCCGTACCTCTACACATTGAACACCGGGGAGCTGTTTTTT. This gives the protein CASRDRPYLYTLNTGELFF. The gene calls are TRBV30 and TRBJ2-2, with TRBD1 matching over 8 bases. This CDR3 has 19 residues. The V gene's germline CDR1 is GTSNPN and CDR2 SVGIG (reference sequence). V trimming: 8 bases; J trimming: 1 base; junction bases outside the gene matches: 21.